This T cell receptor (beta chain) was sequenced for a study of blood T cell repertoires in COVID-19. Individuals aged about 18 to 89 years were recruited from 24 US areas. In assigning cohorts, the study relied on participant-reported clinical history. Original processing notes: From reference gene primer amplification, estimates of nucleated cell counts were derived. Method: immunoSEQ multiplex PCR; TCRdb's copy keeps in-frame clones and lacks some. The DNA gave D and trimming, while V, J and clone size come from that table. The sample contains about 320,000 clones, 90% to 95% of which appear only once. The CDR3 is 15 amino acids. From germline, CDR1 is MNHEY and CDR2 SVGAGI. After removal of 0 bases from V and 4 bases from J, the junction contained 4 bases not matched to a gene.

The sequencing input was PBMCs or T cells enriched from blood (not recorded which). The sequence came from a woman aged 25 to 39 who had been exposed to COVID-19. The chain combines TRBV6-5 with TRBJ1-2, with 8 bases that match TRBD1. For the CDR3, the DNA is TGTGCCAGCAGTTACTCTTCAGGGGGCAGCTATGGCTACACCTTC. The encoded protein is CASSYSSGGSYGYTF.